These 15 T cell receptor beta chains were all obtained from the same sample, sequenced in a study of CD8+ T cells in alopecia areata. cDNA reverse transcribed from extracted RNA served as the sequencing template. The protocol was immunoSEQ multiplex PCR, while the TCRdb copy is restricted to in-frame clones and leaves out a portion. In the table there are 140,000 to 150,000 clones, less than 65% of which are singletons. The sample comprised CD8+ T cells sorted from blood. Receptors originate from a human donor in good health.

The chain joins TRBV6-5 to TRBJ1-1, with a possible D match to TRBD1 (5 bases). Trimming left V 8 bases short and J 0 bases short, with 13 bases between. Germline V CDR1 and CDR2: MNHEY, SVGAGI. CDR3 length equals 14 residues. The CDR3 DNA sequence: TGTGCCAGCTTCATGGGGCAGGTGAACACTGAAGCTTTCTTT. Translated: CASFMGQVNTEAFF.

The table lists this clone with a few counts. The chain links TRBV10-3 to TRBJ2-7; no clear D gene. Per the germline V gene, CDR1 is ENHRY and CDR2 is SYGVKD. The length of the CDR3 is 12 residues. Trimming pared 2 bases from V and 4 bases from J, leaving 6 bases between. The CDR3 here is CAISEGVYEQYF. The CDR3 DNA follows: TGTGCCATCAGTGAGGGGGTTTACGAGCAGTACTTC.

This sequence joins TRBV5-8 and TRBJ1-2; 9 bases are shared with TRBD1. The ends lost 6 bases at V and 2 bases at J; junction bases unmatched: 2. Germline V CDR1 and CDR2: SGHTS, YDEGEE. CDR3 length equals 13 residues. CDR3 in amino acids: CASIDRGNYGYTF. DNA for the CDR3: TGTGCCAGCATAGACAGGGGGAACTATGGCTACACCTTC.

The chain joins TRBV27 to TRBJ1-1; 7 bases are a match to TRBD1. This CDR3 comprises 15 residues. V shed 0 bases and J 1 base; nucleotides not matched to a gene: 2. Germline-derived CDR1 and CDR2 are MNHEY and SMNVEV (reference sequence). As DNA, the CDR3 is TGTGCCAGCAGTTTATCGTGGACAGGGAACACTGAAGCTTTCTTT. This codes for CASSLSWTGNTEAFF.

This chain links TRBV27 with TRBJ1-5; no reliable D call. CDR3 size: 13 residues. Germline values: CDR1 MNHEY, CDR2 SMNVEV (reference sequence). V was shortened by 3 bases and J by 0 bases, with 3 bases between the two germline ends. CDR3 in DNA: TGTGCCAGCAGTTTCGCTAGCAATCAGCCCCAGCATTTT. Encoded protein: CASSFASNQPQHF.

The chain carries TRBV7-3 and TRBJ2-1, with a possible D match to TRBD1 (5 bases). Trimming took off 2 bases at V and 0 bases at J, with 11 bases between the two ends. Per germline, CDR1 SGHTA and CDR2 FQGTGA. The CDR3 loop spans 16 amino acids. The CDR3 sequence is CASSLSGWVSYNEQFF. The CDR3 DNA reads as TGTGCCAGCAGCTTATCAGGGTGGGTCTCCTACAATGAGCAGTTCTTC. Full variable domain (remainder filled in from reference TRBV7-3 and TRBJ2-1): GAGVSQTPSNKVTEKGKYVELRCDPISGHTALYWYRQSLGQGPEFLIYFQGTGAADDSGLPNDRFFAVRPEGSVSTLKIQRTERGDSAVYLCASSLSGWVSYNEQFFGPGTRLTVL.

J is TRBJ1-5 and V is TRBV5-7, with D tentatively TRBD1 (6 bases). TRBV5-7 is recorded as an ORF, its role being uncertain. The CDR3 extends over 15 amino acids. The V and J ends lost 4 bases and 5 bases respectively, with 16 bases between them. The CDR3: CASSVNYRVHQPQHF. The CDR3 nucleotides are TGTGCCAGCAGCGTAAACTACAGGGTCCATCAGCCCCAGCATTTT.

The chain carries TRBV30 and TRBJ1-1; 7 bases fit TRBD1. Looked up from germline, CDR1 is GTSNPN and CDR2 is SVGIG (reference sequence). Losses at the gene ends were 4 bases for V and 2 bases for J; bases not matched to a gene: 7. There are 14 residues in the CDR3. The CDR3, as DNA: TGTGCCTGGACCGGACAGGTAGTAAACACTGAAGCTTTCTTT. The encoded protein is CAWTGQVVNTEAFF.

The rearrangement links TRBV9 to TRBJ2-7; 7 nucleotides match TRBD1. V gave up 3 bases and J gave up 2 bases; unmatched junction bases: 5. CDR1 and CDR2 from the germline V gene are SGDLS and YYNGEE. There are 14 residues in the CDR3. The CDR3 DNA reads TGTGCCAGCAGCGGTGGACAGGCGCCCTACGAGCAGTACTTC. Residues: CASSGGQAPYEQYF.

This sequence joins TRBV10-3 and TRBJ2-1; D remains unclear. Germline CDR1 is ENHRY and CDR2 is SYGVKD. V lost 11 bases, J lost 0 bases, and 11 bases lay in between. CDR3 length: 13 residues. In DNA form, the CDR3 reads TGTGCCGCCGGAGATAGCTCCTACAATGAGCAGTTCTTC. Protein: CAAGDSSYNEQFF.

The V gene is TRBV14, the J gene TRBJ2-1, with 10 bases aligning to TRBD2. Trimming cost V 5 bases and J 7 bases; bases outside gene matches: 8. Germline loops: CDR1 SGHDN, CDR2 FVKESK. The CDR3 runs to 15 residues. The CDR3 region has the DNA TGTGCCAGCAGCGCAAGGATAGCGGGAGGTAATGAGCAGTTCTTC. This gives the protein CASSARIAGGNEQFF. The whole variable domain, remainder taken from reference TRBV14 and TRBJ2-1, is EAGVTQFPSHSVIEKGQTVTLRCDPISGHDNLYWYRRVMGKEIKFLLHFVKESKQDESGMPNNRFLAERTGGTYSTLKVQPAELEDSGVYFCASSARIAGGNEQFFGPGTRLTVL.

This rearrangement joins TRBV7-6 to TRBJ2-5, with D hard to call. This CDR3 is built from 15 residues. Per the germline V gene, CDR1 is SGHVS and CDR2 is FNYEAQ. V was clipped by 3 bases and J by 1 base, with 12 bases between them. The CDR3 here is CASSLQRLGQETQYF. DNA for the CDR3: TGTGCCAGCAGCTTGCAACGTCTGGGCCAAGAGACCCAGTACTTC.

This chain connects TRBV29-1 to TRBJ2-7; 8 nucleotides agree with TRBD1. The length of the CDR3 is 14 residues. The ends lost 6 bases at V and 0 bases at J; junction bases unmatched: 7. CDR1 and CDR2 (germline): SQVTM, ANQGSEA. CDR3 coding DNA: TGCAGCGTCCTGGACAGGGAGTTCTCCTACGAGCAGTACTTC. It translates to CSVLDREFSYEQYF.

In this sample, this clone turned up once. The CDR3, as DNA: TGTGCCAGCAGCTTTGCGGGAGGCGGTCCCACCGGGGAGCTGTTTTTT. It translates to CASSFAGGGPTGELFF. V gene TRBV13 combines with J gene TRBJ2-2; 8 nucleotides agree with TRBD2. This CDR3 contains 16 residues. The ends lost 3 bases at V and 4 bases at J; junction bases unmatched: 7. Per the germline V gene, CDR1 is PRHDT and CDR2 is FYEKMQ (reference sequence).

The chain combines TRBV5-6 with TRBJ2-2; 16 bases are shared with TRBD2. The germline V gene has CDR1 SGHDT and CDR2 YYEEEE. The CDR3 contains 18 residues. Germline trimming cut 4 bases from V and 6 bases from J; bases unmatched to any gene: 9. The CDR3 here is CASSGGTSGRALAGELFF. The CDR3 DNA is TGTGCCAGCAGCGGCGGGACTAGCGGGAGGGCCCTCGCCGGGGAGCTGTTTTTT. The complete variable domain, with remaining parts taken from reference TRBV5-6 and TRBJ2-2, reads DAGVTQSPTHLIKTRGQQVTLRCSPKSGHDTVSWYQQALGQGPQFIFQYYEEEERQRGNFPDRFSGHQFPNYSSELNVNALLLGDSALYLCASSGGTSGRALAGELFFGEGSRLTVL.